This is a list of T cell receptor beta chains from one sample in a study of early stage breast cancer tumors. Profiling relied on immunoSEQ multiplex PCR, and the TCRdb table lists in-frame clones only, not all of them. The sample includes approximately 75,000 clones, around 80% of them seen just once. The specimen sequenced was blood. The receptors come from a person between 35 and 49 years old with breast cancer. Both conserved end residues are part of each CDR3. The D gene is left open where the match is weak.

>TRBD2|TRBV2|TRBJ2-1
TGTGCCAGCCCGGGACTAGCGGGGTACAATGAGCAGTTCTTC
CASPGLAGYNEQFF
>NA|TRBV27|TRBJ2-7
TGTGCCAGCAGTCGGACTAAGGAGCAGTACTTC
CASSRTKEQYF
>NA|TRBV28|TRBJ2-2
TGTGCCAGCAGTTTTTCCGGAGGCGTCGGGGAGCTGTTTTTT
CASSFSGGVGELFF
>TRBD1|TRBV28|TRBJ2-7
TGTGCCAGCAGTTTCCGGGGACAGTCCTACGAGCAGTACTTC
CASSFRGQSYEQYF
>NA|TRBV5-1|TRBJ2-6
TGCGCCAGCAGGATCTTCGGGACGGACTCTGGGGCCAACGTCCTGACTTTC
CASRIFGTDSGANVLTF
>NA|TRBV6-5|TRBJ2-2
TGTGCCAGCAGTTTTCGCGGCGGGGAGCTGTTTTTT
CASSFRGGELFF
>NA|TRBV5-1|TRBJ2-3
TGCGCCAGCAGCTTCGACAGGCTACGGACAGATACGCAGTATTTT
CASSFDRLRTDTQYF
>NA|TRBV5-5|TRBJ1-1
TGTGCCAGCAGCTTGCAATTCCTGCGGGACACTGAAGCTTTCTTT
CASSLQFLRDTEAFF
>TRBD1|TRBV6-1|TRBJ2-2
TGTGCCAGCGTGATCGGGACAGGTAACACCGGGGAGCTGTTTTTT
CASVIGTGNTGELFF
>TRBD2|TRBV7-8|TRBJ2-3
TGTGCCAGCAGCCTCTTCATCGGACTAGCGGGAGAGGCAGATACGCAGTATTTT
CASSLFIGLAGEADTQYF
>NA|TRBV6-5|TRBJ2-7
TGTGCCAGCAGTTACTCGGGGGTACTTAACTCCTACGAGCAGTACTTC
CASSYSGVLNSYEQYF
>TRBD1|TRBV30|TRBJ2-6
TGTGCCTGGAAACCGGGACAGGGGGCCAGGGTCCTGACTTTC
CAWKPGQGARVLTF
>NA|TRBV28|TRBJ2-1
TGTGCCAGCAGGGGGGTGGGACTGGGGTTAAATGAGCAGTTCTTC
CASRGVGLGLNEQFF
>NA|TRBV18|TRBJ2-7
TGTGCCAGCTCACCTCCCGGAGGCGGGGCCTCCTACGAGCAGTACTTC
CASSPPGGGASYEQYF
>NA|TRBV12-5|TRBJ2-7
TGTGCTAGTGGTTTGGACCCTACCTACGAGCAGTACTTC
CASGLDPTYEQYF
>NA|TRBV28|TRBJ2-1
TGTGCCAGCAGGCTAGCCGGGGGCTCCTACAATGAGCAGTTCTTC
CASRLAGGSYNEQFF
>NA|TRBV29-1|TRBJ2-7
TGCAGCGTTGAGGCAGTAGGCAGACCCTACGAGCAGTACTTC
CSVEAVGRPYEQYF
>TRBD1|TRBV5-1|TRBJ2-7
TGCGCCAGCTCCCGGACAGGACCCTACGAGCAGTACTTC
CASSRTGPYEQYF
>NA|TRBV7-3|TRBJ1-1
TGTGCCAGCAGCTTAGGGGGTCCGAACACTGAAGCTTTCTTT
CASSLGGPNTEAFF
>NA|TRBV28|TRBJ1-1
TGTGCCAGCAGTGCCAGGGAGAACACTGAAGCTTTCTTT
CASSARENTEAFF